One sample yielded the 17 T cell receptor beta chains listed below, sequenced in a study of T cell repertoires in cytomegalovirus infection. What these receptors recognize is not known. TCRdb ran MiXCR on the reads and lists one entry per CDR3 protein. The sample contains around 800,000 distinct CDR3 sequences, approximately 30% of which appear only once. The sample consisted of cultured CD8+ T cells from PBMCs, taken from culture after CMV antigen stimulation. The origin of the receptors is a human donor in good health (CMV status not recorded). Some clones in this sample may be carry-over from other donors' samples.

The chain joins TRBV27 to TRBJ2-7; D possibly matches TRBD1 or TRBD2 (6 bases each). V was trimmed by 5 bases and J by 4 bases, leaving 15 bases between them. The CDR3 has 14 amino acids. Germline-derived CDR1 and CDR2 are MNHEY and SMNVEV (reference sequence). CDR3 sequence (DNA): TGTGCCAGCAGTCCCGGTGGGGGGCCATACGAGCAGTACGTC. The encoded protein is CASSPGGGPYEQYV.

This clonotype was detected many times. The chain joins TRBV12-3 or TRBV12-4 to TRBJ2-1; D remains unclear. CDR3 length equals 13 residues. Trimming cost V 0 bases and J 2 bases, with 2 bases left between them. This CDR3 reads CASSLAAYNEQFF. DNA of the CDR3: TGTGCCAGCAGTTTAGCCGCCTACAATGAGCAGTTCTTC.

This chain links TRBV19 with TRBJ2-1; perhaps TRBD1 as D (5 bases). The CDR3 consists of 19 residues. Trimming pared 0 bases from V and 0 bases from J, leaving 18 bases between. Germline CDR1 LNHDA, CDR2 SQIVND (reference sequence). This CDR3 is CASSIEPWTLLSSYNEQFF. Written as DNA, the CDR3 is TGTGCCAGTAGTATAGAACCCTGGACACTCCTCAGCTCCTACAATGAGCAGTTCTTC.

This chain uses TRBV6-5 with TRBJ2-3; D is perhaps TRBD2 (5 bases). The CDR3 runs to 13 residues. The ends were cut back, 0 bases at V and 6 bases at J, with 7 bases in the middle. Germline lookup yields CDR1 MNHEY and CDR2 SVGAGI. CDR3 coding DNA: TGTGCCAGCAGTTACTCCACGGGGGATACGCAGTATTTT. Protein product: CASSYSTGDTQYF.

This clonotype was counted a few times. The rearrangement links TRBV7-9 to TRBJ1-2; possible D gene TRBD1, 5 bases. This CDR3 has 16 amino acids. Trimming pared 0 bases from V and 3 bases from J, leaving 14 bases between. Germline CDR1 reads SEHNR; CDR2 reads FQNEAQ (reference sequence). CDR3 sequence reads: CASSLAPGAGHYGYTF. In DNA form, the CDR3 reads TGTGCCAGCAGCTTAGCGCCCGGGGCAGGACACTATGGCTACACCTTC.

This clonotype was detected many times. The gene calls are TRBV12-3 or TRBV12-4 and TRBJ2-1; 7 nucleotides match TRBD1. V lost 1 base, J lost 9 bases, and 9 bases stayed unmatched. This CDR3 spans 15 amino acids. CDR3 region: CASSLVTGRGSEQFF. CDR3 nucleotides: TGTGCCAGCAGTTTAGTGACAGGGCGAGGGAGTGAGCAGTTCTTC.

The genes are TRBV19 and TRBJ2-2, with TRBD2 identical over 7 bases. This CDR3 spans 14 amino acids. V trimming: 6 bases; J trimming: 1 base; junction bases outside the gene matches: 2. Germline loops: CDR1 LNHDA, CDR2 SQIVND (reference sequence). CDR3 bases: TGTGCCAGTAGGGAGCGGGGGAACACCGGGGAGCTGTTTTTT. Translated, it gives CASRERGNTGELFF.

This clonotype has ten or more counts. The chain couples TRBV12-3 or TRBV12-4 to TRBJ2-5, with 9 bases that match TRBD1. CDR3 length: 16 residues. The V and J ends lost 5 bases and 3 bases, in that order; junction bases with no gene match: 10. The CDR3 DNA reads as TGTGCCAGCAGTCCAAGGGCCCGGACAGGGGAAGAGACCCAGTACTTC. This encodes CASSPRARTGEETQYF.

The V gene is TRBV7-9, the J gene TRBJ1-1, with 9 bases that match TRBD1. The V and J ends lost 5 bases and 8 bases, in that order; junction bases with no gene match: 6. This CDR3 spans 13 amino acids. Germline lookup yields CDR1 SEHNR and CDR2 FQNEAQ (reference sequence). The CDR3: CASSQDRGDEAFF. Written as DNA, the CDR3 is TGTGCCAGCAGCCAAGACAGGGGGGACGAAGCTTTCTTT.

The V and J genes are TRBV10-3 and TRBJ2-3; 11 bases are a match to TRBD2. Trimming at V came to 7 bases and at J to 6 bases, leaving 15 bases not matched to a gene. Germline V CDR1 and CDR2: ENHRY, SYGVKD. This CDR3 spans 17 amino acids. CDR3 in amino acids: CAIMTSGADYLSDTQYF. The CDR3 DNA reads as TGTGCCATCATGACTAGCGGGGCGGACTACCTCTCGGATACGCAGTATTTT.

This clonotype was found a few times. V gene TRBV2 combines with J gene TRBJ2-1; maybe TRBD2 (6 bases). Per the germline V gene, CDR1 is SNHLY and CDR2 is FYNNEI. V was shortened by 3 bases and J by 15 bases, with 12 bases between the two germline ends. This CDR3 spans 11 amino acids. The CDR3 region has the DNA TGTGCCAGCAGTGACATGGGGCGGGGGTTCTTC. Translation gives CASSDMGRGFF.

At least ten counts were recorded for this clonotype. This chain connects TRBV12-5 to TRBJ2-4; perhaps TRBD2 as D (5 bases). There are 11 residues in the CDR3. V gave up 4 bases and J gave up 8 bases, with 6 bases separating them. The germline V gene encodes CDR1 LGHNT and CDR2 FRNRAP. DNA for the CDR3: TGTGCTAGTGGTTCCGGGGACATTCAGTACTTC. As protein: CASGSGDIQYF.

The chain employs TRBV9 and TRBJ1-1, with a possible D match to TRBD1 (5 bases). Germline V lookup: CDR1 SGDLS, CDR2 YYNGEE. The CDR3 has 13 residues. V lost 0 bases and J 10 bases, leaving 13 bases between the germline ends. CDR3 amino acids: CASSVARGEGAFF. In DNA, the CDR3 is TGTGCCAGCAGCGTAGCCCGAGGGGAGGGAGCTTTCTTT.

This clonotype was picked up a small number of times. The CDR3 DNA sequence: TGTGCCAGCAGCAGAGTAGGGACAGCCCGCACAGATACGCAGTATTTT. Translation: CASSRVGTARTDTQYF. The chain is built from TRBV28 and TRBJ2-3; 7 bases match TRBD1. This CDR3 has 16 residues. With V trimmed by 6 bases and J by 1 base, 10 bases remained unmatched. CDR1 is MDHEN and CDR2 is SYDVKM in the germline V gene.

This chain uses TRBV29-1 with TRBJ2-1, with 9 bases identical to TRBD1. Looked up from germline, CDR1 is SQVTM and CDR2 is ANQGSEA. The CDR3 is made up of 16 amino acids. V dropped 3 bases and J dropped 4; count of bases not matched to a gene: 10. As DNA, the CDR3 is TGCAGCGTTGACCCCTTTGGACAGGGGATATACAATGAGCAGTTCTTC. This translates into CSVDPFGQGIYNEQFF.

Ten or more counts support this clonotype. The rearrangement links TRBV28 to TRBJ2-5; no firm D call. Germline assignment: CDR1 MDHEN and CDR2 SYDVKM. Trimming cost V 4 bases and J 5 bases, with 14 bases left between them. CDR3 length: 14 amino acids. The CDR3 nucleotides read TGTGCCAGCAGTTCGGTGGGTAGGCCGGAGACCCAGTACTTC. Translation: CASSSVGRPETQYF.

This clonotype was counted many times. V and J are TRBV7-2 and TRBJ2-5, with D hard to call. V lost 1 base and J 3 bases, leaving 6 bases between the germline ends. CDR1 and CDR2 (germline): SGHTA, FQGNSA. There are 13 residues in the CDR3. The CDR3 here is CASSLVAEETQYF. CDR3 DNA sequence: TGTGCCAGCAGCTTAGTAGCAGAAGAGACCCAGTACTTC.